This entry features one TCR beta chain sequence. Its antigen is not identified. The record originates from a study of blood T cells in healthy people across ages. Primed by a sample-barcoded 5' primer and a J-beta primer mix, a second PCR proceeded for roughly 7 to 12 cycles. TCRdb itself ran the 5' RACE reads through MiXCR, one entry per CDR3 protein. This sample carries around 990,000 distinct CDR3 sequences, more than 30% of them seen once, and the ten largest clones take around 12%. The germline CDR1 and CDR2 sequences are DFQATT and SNEGSKA (reference sequence). With 6 bases removed from V and 0 bases from J, the gap between germline ends came to 17 bases. The CDR3 loop spans 15 amino acids. Study results and limitations: Those diversity estimates obtained from one million T cells were thought to be underestimates.

Sample: blood. The chain has TRBV20-1 and TRBJ1-2; D might be TRBD1 (6 bases). This receptor was taken from a young man in good health. This CDR3 reads CSAPRGPISNYGYTF. Here the CDR3 DNA reads TGCAGTGCCCCCAGGGGCCCTATCTCTAACTATGGCTACACCTTC.